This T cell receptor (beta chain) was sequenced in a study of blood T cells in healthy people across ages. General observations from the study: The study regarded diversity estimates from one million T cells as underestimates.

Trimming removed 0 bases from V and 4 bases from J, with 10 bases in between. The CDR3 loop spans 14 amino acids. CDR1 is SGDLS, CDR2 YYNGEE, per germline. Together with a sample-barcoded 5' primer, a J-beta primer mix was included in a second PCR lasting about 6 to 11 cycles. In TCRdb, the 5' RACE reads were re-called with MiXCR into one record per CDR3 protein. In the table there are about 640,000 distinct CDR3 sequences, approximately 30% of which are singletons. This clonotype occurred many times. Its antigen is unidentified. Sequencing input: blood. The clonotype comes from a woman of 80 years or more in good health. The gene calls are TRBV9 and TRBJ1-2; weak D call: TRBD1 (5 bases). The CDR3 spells CASSVGAGIYGYTF. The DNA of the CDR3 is TGTGCCAGCAGCGTAGGAGCAGGGATCTATGGCTACACCTTC.